This T cell receptor beta chain was captured in a study of T cell repertoires in cytomegalovirus infection. Study information: It was the public TCR beta signatures that indicated both CMV infection and matching HLA type. Overall study results and limits: CMV carriers having the relevant HLA were flagged by cumulative public TCR beta family frequency. Clonotype analysis showed dominance of the ex vivo response by HLA-C-restricted CMV-specific TCR beta clonotypes.

TCRdb fed the reads into MiXCR, producing one record per CDR3 protein. The repertoire consists of fewer than 70,000 distinct CDR3 sequences, with around 27% occurring once and the leading ten covering 45% to 75%. In its sample, this clonotype was seen a few times. The target antigen is unknown. Germline CDR1 DFQATT, CDR2 SNEGSKA (reference sequence). Trimming removed 5 bases from V and 7 bases from J; junction bases left unmatched: 17. The CDR3 totals 16 residues. Source: CD8+ T cells from cultured PBMCs, taken from culture after CMV antigen stimulation. V and J are TRBV20-1 and TRBJ1-5, with TRBD1 matching over 7 bases. The clonotype comes from a human donor in good health (CMV status not recorded). Some clones in this sample may be carry-over from other donors' samples. In nucleotides, the CDR3 is TGCAGTGCTGGGGTCGGGGAAAGGGGGCTAGGGCAGCCCCAGCATTTT. Translated, it gives CSAGVGERGLGQPQHF.